Presented here are 20 T cell receptor beta chains from one specimen sequenced in a study of T cells after posttransplantation cyclophosphamide. Cyclophosphamide on days +3 and +4 followed busulfan-fludarabine conditioning and a marrow graft. Clones were read by immunoSEQ multiplex PCR, and TCRdb kept only the in-frame ones, dropping some. The data hold over 3,000 clones, with about 70% observed a single time. Sequenced here: CD8+ T cells sorted from PBMCs, sampled 1,000 to 1,200 days after allogeneic stem cell transplant with posttransplant cyclophosphamide. The source of these receptors is a female patient in her 40s who received an allogeneic stem cell transplant from a related donor, was CMV-positive, and had no GVHD. Some T cells may be the graft donor's.

J is TRBJ2-7 and V is TRBV6-4; the D gene is possibly TRBD1 (6 bases). Germline CDR1 reads MRHNA; CDR2 reads SNTAGT. The length of the CDR3 is 16 residues. Deletions cut 3 bases from V and 1 base from J, with 16 bases between. The CDR3: CASSEALQGLSYEQYF. CDR3 bases: TGTGCCAGCAGTGAAGCGCTACAGGGATTGTCCTACGAGCAGTACTTC.

This clone came up a few times. V usage is TRBV13 and J usage is TRBJ2-5, with 9 bases matching TRBD2. The CDR3 has 15 amino acids. V shed 3 bases and J 5 bases; nucleotides not matched to a gene: 7. Germline V gene sequence: CDR1 PRHDT, CDR2 FYEKMQ (reference sequence). The CDR3 region has the DNA TGTGCCAGCAGCTTCGGCGGGGGGGCCGGGGAGACCCAGTACTTC. It is translated as CASSFGGGAGETQYF.

In this sample, this clone turned up a few times. The chain links TRBV9 to TRBJ2-7; 9 bases are a match to TRBD1. V lost 4 bases, J lost 10 bases, and 15 bases stayed unmatched. Germline CDR1 and CDR2: SGDLS and YYNGEE. The CDR3 has 15 amino acids. The CDR3 nucleotides read TGTGCCAGCAGCATCGGACAGGGGACGGCCTCCGACCAGTACTTC. It yields the protein CASSIGQGTASDQYF.

The V and J genes are TRBV7-9 and TRBJ1-2; a weak D match, TRBD1 (5 bases). In germline, CDR1 is SEHNR, CDR2 FQNEAQ (reference sequence). V lost 7 bases and J 0 bases, leaving 18 bases between the germline ends. The CDR3 contains 16 residues. CDR3 amino acids: CASKWGGSDANYGYTF. CDR3 nucleotides: TGTGCCAGCAAATGGGGGGGGTCAGACGCTAACTATGGCTACACCTTC.

V gene TRBV5-1 combines with J gene TRBJ1-1; TRBD1 aligns across 9 bases. This CDR3 has 13 amino acids. From germline, CDR1 is SGHRS and CDR2 YFSETQ. V lost 4 bases, J lost 4 bases, and 2 bases stayed unmatched. DNA of the CDR3: TGCGCCAGCAGCCCGGGACAGGGCACTGAAGCTTTCTTT. Amino acid sequence: CASSPGQGTEAFF.

The chain links TRBV9 to TRBJ2-2; 8 bases match TRBD1. The V gene end was trimmed by 2 bases and the J gene end by 7 bases; junction bases not matched to a gene: 7. This CDR3 comprises 15 residues. The V gene's germline CDR1 is SGDLS and CDR2 YYNGEE. Written as DNA, the CDR3 is TGTGCCAGCAGCGTCCAGGGGGCCTTGGGCGGGGAGCTGTTTTTT. Translating it yields CASSVQGALGGELFF.

The chain links TRBV27 to TRBJ1-5; D not certain. Germline assignment: CDR1 MNHEY and CDR2 SMNVEV (reference sequence). The V end lost 0 bases, the J end lost 6 bases, and 9 bases lay between the germline ends. This CDR3 contains 14 residues. The CDR3 region has the DNA TGTGCCAGCAGTTTATCCAGCGGTGGTCAGCCCCAGCATTTT. Protein sequence: CASSLSSGGQPQHF.

The V and J genes are TRBV5-4 and TRBJ2-7, with D maybe TRBD2 (7 bases). Trimming took 5 bases from V and 5 from J, leaving 20 bases between them. CDR1 is SGHNT and CDR2 is YYREEE in the germline V gene (reference sequence). The CDR3 extends over 15 amino acids. CDR3 DNA: TGTGCCAGCAGACTAGCGAACAGGGCCCCCGACGAGCAGTACTTC. Protein: CASRLANRAPDEQYF.

This clone was counted only a few times. The chain combines TRBV11-3 with TRBJ2-5; possible D gene TRBD2, 7 bases. CDR3 length: 16 residues. Trimming cost V 5 bases and J 2 bases, with 18 bases left between them. Germline CDR1 reads SGHNT; CDR2 reads YENEEA. The CDR3 bases are TGTGCCAGCAGCCGCTTGGGGGAGGGACAACAAGAGACCCAGTACTTC. It specifies CASSRLGEGQQETQYF.

The chain joins TRBV7-9 to TRBJ2-7; D perhaps matches TRBD2 (5 bases). The CDR3 is 15 amino acids. CDR1 and CDR2 from the germline V gene are SEHNR and FQNEAQ (reference sequence). V was cut by 4 bases and J by 4 bases, with 17 bases left in between. The CDR3 sequence: CASSSTRGRPYEQYF. In DNA form, the CDR3 reads TGTGCCAGCAGCTCTACACGGGGAAGGCCTTACGAGCAGTACTTC. Supplemented by reference TRBV7-9 and TRBJ2-7, the full variable domain reads DTGVSQNPRHKITKRGQNVTFRCDPISEHNRLYWYRQTLGQGPEFLTYFQNEAQLEKSRLLSDRFSAERPKGSFSTLEIQRTEQGDSAMYLCASSSTRGRPYEQYFGPGTRLTVT.

The CDR3 loop is CASSFIGGGNQPQHF. The CDR3 coding sequence is TGTGCCAGCAGTTTTATAGGGGGGGGCAATCAGCCCCAGCATTTT. The J gene is TRBJ1-5, the V gene TRBV27; D is perhaps TRBD1 (6 bases). This CDR3 has 15 residues. Germline loops: CDR1 MNHEY, CDR2 SMNVEV (reference sequence). Trimming stripped 3 bases from V and 2 bases from J, with 11 bases between.

This clone was observed a few times. V is TRBV7-9 and J is TRBJ1-1; 10 bases line up with TRBD1. CDR1 is SEHNR, CDR2 FQNEAQ, per germline (reference sequence). The CDR3 totals 16 residues. V shed 1 base and J 0 bases; nucleotides not matched to a gene: 2. CDR3 residues: CASSLGGQGMNTEAFF. For the CDR3, the DNA is TGTGCCAGCAGCTTAGGGGGACAGGGGATGAACACTGAAGCTTTCTTT.

This clone was counted once. The chain employs TRBV6-6 and TRBJ1-5; D is unresolved. V lost 6 bases and J lost 4, with 13 bases in between. This CDR3 is built from 14 residues. Germline V gives CDR1 MNHNY, CDR2 SVGAGI (reference sequence). CDR3 sequence (DNA): TGTGCCAGCAGACCCGTCGGTCGGAATCAGCCCCAGCATTTT. Translated: CASRPVGRNQPQHF.

The rearrangement uses TRBV15 and TRBJ1-1; D may be TRBD1 (5 bases). Trimming stripped 0 bases from V and 5 bases from J, with 19 bases between. The CDR3 spans 17 residues. Germline CDR1 and CDR2: LNHNV and YYDKDF (reference sequence). For the CDR3, the DNA is TGTGCCACCAGCAGAGATATTTTTGGGGGGGATTGGACTGAAGCTTTCTTT. This translates into CATSRDIFGGDWTEAFF.

The chain couples TRBV7-6 to TRBJ2-5, with TRBD1 as a possible D gene (6 bases). With 5 bases removed from V and 2 bases from J, the gap between germline ends came to 12 bases. Germline V gene sequence: CDR1 SGHVS, CDR2 FNYEAQ. This CDR3 is built from 14 residues. The CDR3 DNA is TGTGCCAGCAGCAACAGGGAACTTCAAGAGACCCAGTACTTC. Protein product: CASSNRELQETQYF. Drawing the rest from reference TRBV7-6 and TRBJ2-5, the complete variable domain is GAGVSQSPRYKVTKRGQDVALRCDPISGHVSLYWYRQALGQGPEFLTYFNYEAQQDKSGLPNDRFSAERPEGSISTLTIQRTEQRDSAMYRCASSNRELQETQYFGPGTRLLVL.

The chain uses TRBV13 and TRBJ2-1; D possibly corresponds to TRBD2 (6 bases). The CDR3 runs to 14 residues. V shed 1 base and J shed 6 bases, with 10 bases lying between them. The V gene's germline CDR1 is PRHDT and CDR2 FYEKMQ (reference sequence). CDR3 amino acids: CASSLDGGLNEQFF. As DNA, the CDR3 is TGTGCCAGCAGCTTAGACGGGGGTCTCAATGAGCAGTTCTTC.

This clone came up a few times. The CDR3 here is CASFGQGDYGYTF. CDR3 coding DNA: TGTGCCAGCTTTGGACAGGGGGACTATGGCTACACCTTC. This chain links TRBV5-6 with TRBJ1-2; TRBD1 agrees at 10 bases. V shed 7 bases and J 3 bases; nucleotides not matched to a gene: 3. The germline V gene has CDR1 SGHDT and CDR2 YYEEEE. The CDR3 runs to 13 residues.

The chain recombines TRBV27 with TRBJ2-1, with TRBD2 identical over 8 bases. The CDR3 is 14 residues long. Per germline, CDR1 MNHEY and CDR2 SMNVEV (reference sequence). Trimming removed 5 bases from V and 6 bases from J; junction bases left unmatched: 6. CDR3: CASSPPAGGNEQFF. The CDR3 DNA sequence: TGTGCCAGCAGTCCACCTGCGGGGGGCAATGAGCAGTTCTTC.

This clone has just one count. The chain employs TRBV11-1 and TRBJ2-1; a possible D gene is TRBD2 (5 bases). Trimming shortened V by 1 base and J by 5 bases, and 6 bases separated the two germline ends. Germline-derived CDR1 and CDR2 are SGHAT and FQDESV (reference sequence). The CDR3 is 13 amino acids. The CDR3 loop reads CASSLERHNEQFF. For the CDR3, the DNA is TGTGCCAGCAGCTTAGAGCGGCACAATGAGCAGTTCTTC.

The V call is TRBV27, the J call TRBJ1-5, with 9 positions matching TRBD1. This CDR3 has 14 residues. After removal of 4 bases from V and 9 bases from J, the junction contained 7 bases not matched to a gene. Germline V gene sequence: CDR1 MNHEY, CDR2 SMNVEV (reference sequence). The CDR3 bases are TGTGCCAGCAGTTCAGGACAGGGGATTGTGCCCCAGCATTTT. This translates into CASSSGQGIVPQHF.